Listed below are T cell receptor beta chains from one sample, sequenced in a study of blood T cell repertoires in COVID-19. TCRdb's copy holds only in-frame clones and misses some; the assay was immunoSEQ multiplex PCR. The data show about 280,000 clones, 85% to 90% seen once. The sample taken for sequencing was peripheral blood. These TCRs come from a man aged 40-49 years with acute or convalescent COVID-19. CDR3s include the opening cysteine and the closing phenylalanine or tryptophan. The order of the fields is J gene, D gene, V gene, clone size, CDR3 protein, CDR3 DNA. D genes are given only for firm matches. Expanded clones are given a class, and other clones once, few, many or no size at all.

TRBJ2-3 | TRBD2 | TRBV5-4 | - | CASSSPTRGGWDTQYF | TGTGCCAGCAGCTCGCCCACACGGGGGGGCTGGGATACGCAGTATTTT
TRBJ2-7 | TRBD1 | TRBV15 | - | CATSKTGASYEQYF | TGTGCCACCAGCAAAACAGGGGCGTCCTACGAGCAGTACTTC
TRBJ1-2 | TRBD1 | TRBV12-3/TRBV12-4 | once | CASSDRGFSGYTF | TGTGCCAGCAGTGACAGGGGGTTCAGCGGCTACACCTTC
TRBJ2-7 | TRBD2 | TRBV27 | - | CASWGGDSYEQYF | TGTGCCAGCTGGGGGGGGGACTCCTACGAGCAGTACTTC
TRBJ1-1 | - | TRBV15 | few | CATSKTVGRENTEAFF | TGTGCCACCAGCAAGACGGTGGGGCGGGAGAACACTGAAGCTTTCTTT
TRBJ1-5 | TRBD1 | TRBV28 | - | CASLTGVGQPQHF | TGTGCCAGCTTGACAGGGGTTGGTCAGCCCCAGCATTTT
TRBJ1-1 | TRBD1 | TRBV9 | - | CASSAPGQGRVAFF | TGTGCCAGTTCCGCGCCCGGACAGGGGCGGGTAGCTTTCTTT
TRBJ1-2 | TRBD1 | TRBV6-5 | - | CASSYGQGWGGYTF | TGTGCCAGCAGTTATGGACAGGGGTGGGGTGGCTACACCTTC
TRBJ2-3 | - | TRBV13 | once | CASSPSGADTQYF | TGTGCCAGCAGCCCCTCCGGGGCAGATACGCAGTATTTT
TRBJ1-1 | TRBD1 | TRBV3-1/TRBV3-2 | - | CASSPLKGGTANTEAFF | TGTGCCAGCAGCCCCCTAAAAGGGGGGACAGCGAACACTGAAGCTTTCTTT
TRBJ1-4 | TRBD1 | TRBV10-2 | - | CASSEDRTGMFF | TGCGCCAGCAGTGAGGACAGGACAGGGATGTTTTTT
TRBJ2-3 | - | TRBV9 | few | CASSGQPIDTQYF | TGTGCCAGCAGCGGCCAACCTATAGATACGCAGTATTTT
TRBJ2-3 | - | TRBV5-4 | - | CASSVGGGHNTDTQYF | TGTGCCAGCAGCGTAGGGGGTGGACATAACACAGATACGCAGTATTTT
TRBJ1-6 | - | TRBV2 | - | CASSSRDYSPLHF | TGTGCCAGCAGCTCCAGGGATTACTCACCCCTCCACTTT
TRBJ1-5 | - | TRBV27 | - | CASSPVNNQPQHF | TGTGCCAGCAGTCCGGTCAACAATCAGCCCCAGCATTTT
TRBJ1-2 | - | TRBV15 | - | CATSRAAGKDGYTF | TGTGCCACCAGCAGAGCCGCGGGCAAGGATGGCTACACCTTC
TRBJ1-5 | - | TRBV19 | - | CASSIVGAQPQHF | TGTGCCAGTAGTATTGTAGGGGCTCAGCCCCAGCATTTT
TRBJ1-6 | TRBD1 | TRBV9 | - | CASSESGTGVSPLHF | TGTGCCAGCAGCGAGAGCGGGACAGGGGTATCACCCCTCCACTTT
TRBJ2-2 | - | TRBV6-1 | - | CASSEGLKAGELFF | TGTGCCAGCAGTGAGGGGCTGAAGGCCGGGGAGCTGTTTTTT
TRBJ1-4 | TRBD1 | TRBV4-2 | once | CASSPGTGKPTNEKLFF | TGTGCCAGCAGCCCCGGGACAGGGAAACCAACTAATGAAAAACTGTTTTTT
TRBJ2-3 | - | TRBV7-6 | - | CASSPSTDTDTQYF | TGTGCCAGCAGCCCATCGACAGACACAGATACGCAGTATTTT
TRBJ2-7 | - | TRBV15 | - | CATSRDPGYEQYF | TGTGCCACCAGCAGAGATCCAGGTTACGAGCAGTACTTC
TRBJ2-3 | - | TRBV5-8 | - | CASSLLLAADTQYF | TGTGCCAGCAGCTTGTTGTTAGCTGCAGATACGCAGTATTTT
TRBJ1-4 | - | TRBV10-2 | - | CASSAPRDTGEKLFF | TGCGCCAGCAGTGCCCCCAGGGATACGGGTGAAAAACTGTTTTTT
TRBJ2-2 | TRBD1 | TRBV6-5 | - | CASRRTGLNTGELFF | TGTGCCAGCAGAAGGACAGGCCTAAACACCGGGGAGCTGTTTTTT
TRBJ1-1 | - | TRBV19 | - | CASSLGRNTEAFF | TGTGCCAGTAGTCTGGGCCGGAACACTGAAGCTTTCTTT
TRBJ2-7 | TRBD1 | TRBV5-1 | - | CASSFVQGGYEQYF | TGCGCCAGCAGCTTCGTACAGGGGGGCTACGAGCAGTACTTC
TRBJ2-7 | - | TRBV11-2 | - | CASSREVGEEQYF | TGTGCCAGCAGCAGGGAGGTAGGGGAAGAGCAGTACTTC
TRBJ2-3 | TRBD2 | TRBV7-8 | once | CASRPSGGAVDTQYF | TGTGCCAGCAGACCGAGCGGGGGGGCGGTAGATACGCAGTATTTT
TRBJ2-3 | TRBD2 | TRBV30 | - | CAWSVVGGITDTQYF | TGTGCCTGGAGTGTGGTCGGGGGGATCACAGATACGCAGTATTTT
TRBJ1-1 | - | TRBV4-1 | - | CASSQGRGGVTEAFF | TGCGCCAGCAGCCAAGGTAGGGGGGGGGTCACTGAAGCTTTCTTT
TRBJ1-1 | TRBD1 | TRBV5-4 | - | CASSSGQANTEAFF | TGTGCCAGCAGCTCGGGACAGGCGAACACTGAAGCTTTCTTT
TRBJ2-1 | - | TRBV5-1 | - | CASSLGTAVSYNEQFF | TGCGCCAGCAGCTTGGGGACAGCCGTCTCCTACAATGAGCAGTTCTTC
TRBJ2-4 | - | TRBV5-1 | - | CASSSDSRSAKNIQYF | TGCGCCAGCAGCTCGGACAGCCGGTCAGCCAAAAACATTCAGTACTTC
TRBJ1-2 | TRBD1 | TRBV2 | - | CASRLQGEGYGYTF | TGTGCCAGCAGACTACAGGGGGAGGGCTATGGCTACACCTTC
TRBJ1-3 | - | TRBV18 | - | CASSPDSASGNTIYF | TGTGCCAGCTCCCCGGACAGTGCCTCTGGAAACACCATATATTTT
TRBJ2-1 | - | TRBV11-3 | - | CASSPTRDFNEQFF | TGTGCCAGCAGCCCAACCCGGGACTTCAATGAGCAGTTCTTC
TRBJ2-2 | - | TRBV5-6 | once | CASSLQGAITGELFF | TGTGCCAGCAGCTTGCAAGGGGCAATCACCGGGGAGCTGTTTTTT
TRBJ1-4 | - | TRBV5-1 | - | CASSLTGGDEKLFF | TGCGCCAGCAGCCTTACCGGGGGGGATGAAAAACTGTTTTTT
TRBJ1-1 | - | TRBV12-5 | - | CASGRVYTEAFF | TGTGCTAGTGGCCGCGTTTACACTGAAGCTTTCTTT
TRBJ2-3 | TRBD1 | TRBV18 | - | CASSPPLGQGSDTQYF | TGTGCCAGCTCACCCCCACTGGGACAGGGGTCAGATACGCAGTATTTT
TRBJ1-2 | TRBD1 | TRBV3-1/TRBV3-2 | - | CASSRLGTGGGGYTF | TGTGCCAGCAGCCGCCTAGGCACAGGGGGCGGAGGCTACACCTTC
TRBJ1-2 | TRBD1 | TRBV5-6 | - | CASSFMGQFYGYTF | TGTGCCAGCAGCTTCATGGGACAGTTCTATGGCTACACCTTC
TRBJ2-4 | - | TRBV19 | - | CASSRTSLAKNIQYF | TGTGCCAGTAGTAGAACTAGCTTAGCCAAAAACATTCAGTACTTC
TRBJ2-3 | TRBD1 | TRBV10-3 | - | CAISPGQSRDTQYF | TGTGCCATCAGTCCGGGACAGTCTCGGGATACGCAGTATTTT
TRBJ1-2 | - | TRBV24-1 | - | CATSDSGKGYGYTF | TGTGCCACCAGTGACTCAGGGAAGGGCTATGGCTACACCTTC
TRBJ1-6 | TRBD1 | TRBV12-5 | - | CAKGNQGGKITGALGDSPLHF | TGTGCTAAGGGGAACCAGGGAGGTAAAATTACAGGGGCCCTCGGTGATTCACCCCTCCACTTT
TRBJ1-1 | - | TRBV18 | - | CASSRDHLALNTEAFF | TGTGCCAGCTCGCGGGACCACCTGGCTTTGAACACTGAAGCTTTCTTT
TRBJ1-3 | - | TRBV4-1 | - | CASSQGQGWNTIYF | TGCGCCAGCAGCCAAGGCCAGGGATGGAACACCATATATTTT
TRBJ1-5 | - | TRBV14 | medium-sized | CASSQALSQPQHF | TGTGCCAGCAGCCAAGCCCTTAGTCAGCCCCAGCATTTT
TRBJ1-1 | - | TRBV29-1 | - | CSVEDGRGNTEAFF | TGCAGCGTTGAAGATGGACGGGGTAACACTGAAGCTTTCTTT